This entry lists 20 T cell receptor beta chains sequenced from one sample in a study of immune evolution from preneoplasia to lung adenocarcinoma. Data came from immunoSEQ multiplex PCR; TCRdb stores just in-frame clones and leaves some out. The sample carries 3,000 to 4,000 clones, around 52% recorded once. Sequencing was carried out using FFPE normal lung tissue adjacent to the tumor. These receptors came from a person in their fifties with lung adenocarcinoma.

The chain has TRBV9 and TRBJ2-7; D is perhaps TRBD1 (6 bases). The CDR3 is made up of 15 amino acids. V shed 1 base and J shed 0 bases, with 11 bases lying between them. Germline lookup yields CDR1 SGDLS and CDR2 YYNGEE. DNA for the CDR3: TGTGCCAGCAGCGTAACGGGACATTCCTCCTACGAGCAGTACTTC. It yields the protein CASSVTGHSSYEQYF.

This clone was counted between two and nine times. This chain links TRBV5-1 with TRBJ2-7; D uncertain. There are 14 residues in the CDR3. Germline CDR1 is SGHRS and CDR2 is YFSETQ. V lost 4 bases and J 5 bases, leaving 16 bases between the germline ends. CDR3 residues: CASSVGEAFDEQYF. For the CDR3, the DNA is TGCGCCAGCAGCGTAGGAGAGGCGTTCGACGAGCAGTACTTC. The full variable domain, rest sourced from reference TRBV5-1 and TRBJ2-7, is KAGVTQTPRYLIKTRGQQVTLSCSPISGHRSVSWYQQTPGQGLQFLFEYFSETQRNKGNFPGRFSGRQFSNSRSEMNVSTLELGDSALYLCASSVGEAFDEQYFGPGTRLTVT.

The sample holds a few counts of this clone. The J gene is TRBJ2-7, the V gene TRBV18, with 9 bases aligning to TRBD1. Germline-derived CDR1 and CDR2 are KGHSH and LQKENI. J was trimmed by 0 bases and V by 6 bases; bases with no gene match: 3. The CDR3 spans 14 residues. CDR3 in amino acids: CASSGTGSSYEQYF. The CDR3, as DNA: TGTGCCAGCTCGGGGACAGGGAGCTCCTACGAGCAGTACTTC.

The chain links TRBV5-8 to TRBJ1-6; 9 positions match TRBD1. V lost 6 bases and J lost 11; bases outside the gene matches: 12. The germline CDR1 and CDR2 sequences are SGHTS and YDEGEE. This CDR3 spans 15 amino acids. This CDR3 is CASNSGTGQTTPLHF. CDR3 DNA: TGTGCCAGCAACTCCGGGACAGGGCAAACGACACCCCTCCACTTT.

This clone has a single count. The chain uses TRBV7-9 and TRBJ2-7; the match to TRBD2 covers 8 bases. V gave up 6 bases and J gave up 4 bases; unmatched junction bases: 8. The CDR3 consists of 14 residues. Per the germline V gene, CDR1 is SEHNR and CDR2 is FQNEAQ (reference sequence). CDR3 region: CASSSGGGAYEQYF. As DNA, the CDR3 is TGTGCCAGCAGTTCCGGGGGGGGTGCATACGAGCAGTACTTC. Together with reference TRBV7-9 and TRBJ2-7, the CDR3 gives the full variable domain: DTGVSQNPRHKITKRGQNVTFRCDPISEHNRLYWYRQTLGQGPEFLTYFQNEAQLEKSRLLSDRFSAERPKGSFSTLEIQRTEQGDSAMYLCASSSGGGAYEQYFGPGTRLTVT.

The chain carries TRBV28 and TRBJ1-2, with a possible D match to TRBD1 (5 bases). The CDR3 spans 12 residues. V lost 4 bases, J lost 5 bases, and 8 bases lay in between. Germline values: CDR1 MDHEN, CDR2 SYDVKM. CDR3 coding DNA: TGTGCCAGCAGTTGGGGCGGGTATGGCTACACCTTC. This translates into CASSWGGYGYTF.

In this sample, this clone turned up a few times. The CDR3 here is CASSESTDTDTQYF. CDR3 coding DNA: TGTGCCAGCAGCGAGTCGACAGATACAGATACGCAGTATTTT. V usage is TRBV9 and J usage is TRBJ2-3; TRBD1 is a possible D gene (5 bases). Trimming pared 3 bases from V and 3 bases from J, leaving 11 bases between. CDR1 and CDR2 from the germline V gene are SGDLS and YYNGEE. There are 14 residues in the CDR3.

This clone is deemed large. The chain uses TRBV7-9 and TRBJ1-1; TRBD1 matches 7 bases. The CDR3 is 15 residues long. Germline CDR1 reads SEHNR; CDR2 reads FQNEAQ (reference sequence). V was pared by 1 base and J by 2 bases, with 4 bases of the junction left unmatched. CDR3 in DNA: TGTGCCAGCAGCTTAGGTGGGACAGCAAACACTGAAGCTTTCTTT. Protein sequence: CASSLGGTANTEAFF.

The chain joins TRBV7-2 to TRBJ1-2, with D possibly TRBD1 on 5 matching bases. Germline CDR1 SGHTA, CDR2 FQGNSA. CDR3 length: 13 amino acids. V was pared by 3 bases and J by 4 bases, with 9 bases between. The CDR3 reads CASSLDTSYGYTF. CDR3 in DNA: TGTGCCAGCAGCTTGGACACCTCCTATGGCTACACCTTC.

V is TRBV28 and J is TRBJ1-5; D ambiguous. Germline V CDR1 and CDR2: MDHEN, SYDVKM. The CDR3 has 15 amino acids. The germline V and J ends were trimmed by 2 bases and 2 bases, with 10 bases remaining between them. The DNA for the CDR3 is TGTGCCAGCAGTTTAATTATGATCGGCAATCAGCCCCAGCATTTT. Translation: CASSLIMIGNQPQHF.

This clone came up a few times. CDR3 residues: CASSRTSGRYEQYF. In DNA form, the CDR3 reads TGTGCCAGTAGTAGGACTAGCGGACGCTACGAGCAGTACTTC. The chain employs TRBV19 and TRBJ2-7, with TRBD2 identical over 10 bases. Trimming at V came to 4 bases and at J to 3 bases, leaving 3 bases not matched to a gene. The V gene's germline CDR1 is LNHDA and CDR2 SQIVND (reference sequence). CDR3 size: 14 residues. The full variable domain, in which reference TRBV19 and TRBJ2-7 provide the parts outside the CDR3, is DGGITQSPKYLFRKEGQNVTLSCEQNLNHDAMYWYRQDPGQGLRLIYYSQIVNDFQKGDIAEGYSVSREKKESFPLTVTSAQKNPTAFYLCASSRTSGRYEQYFGPGTRLTVT.

J is TRBJ2-1 and V is TRBV4-1; 9 bases match TRBD2. Germline loops: CDR1 MGHRA, CDR2 YSYEKL. The CDR3 sequence is 16 residues long. After removal of 4 bases from V and 7 bases from J, the junction contained 11 bases not matched to a gene. CDR3 region: CASSLYETSGGNEQFF. The DNA of the CDR3 is TGCGCCAGCAGCCTCTATGAGACTAGCGGAGGGAATGAGCAGTTCTTC.

This clone was counted between two and nine times. V and J are TRBV9 and TRBJ1-1, with 8 bases that match TRBD1. The CDR3 runs to 12 residues. Germline lookup yields CDR1 SGDLS and CDR2 YYNGEE. The J segment lost 8 bases and the V segment lost 5 bases, leaving 5 bases of the junction unmatched. The CDR3 nucleotides read TGTGCCAGCAGGACAGGGGTAGGAGAAGCTTTCTTT. This translates into CASRTGVGEAFF.

This clone is termed large (0.1 to 1%). This chain joins TRBV27 and TRBJ2-2; 8 nucleotides match TRBD2. J was trimmed by 7 bases and V by 7 bases; bases with no gene match: 8. The CDR3 has 14 residues. Per germline, CDR1 MNHEY and CDR2 SMNVEV (reference sequence). The CDR3 is CASTSGTRDGELFF. The CDR3 DNA reads as TGTGCCAGCACTTCCGGGACTAGAGACGGGGAGCTGTTTTTT.

The chain couples TRBV30 to TRBJ2-1, with TRBD2 matching 7 bases. V shed 4 bases and J 11 bases; nucleotides not matched to a gene: 17. CDR1 is GTSNPN and CDR2 is SVGIG in the germline V gene (reference sequence). This CDR3 comprises 15 residues. DNA of the CDR3: TGTGCCTGGACCGAAAGACTAGCTATCAATGAGAAGCAGTTCTTC. Translated, it gives CAWTERLAINEKQFF.

This chain links TRBV10-2 with TRBJ1-6; a weak D match, TRBD1 (5 bases). CDR1 and CDR2 from the germline V gene are WSHSY and SAAADI. Trimming shortened V by 6 bases and J by 6 bases, and 9 bases separated the two germline ends. This CDR3 has 13 amino acids. CDR3 DNA sequence: TGCGCCAGCAGGACAGTTCTTAATTCACCCCTCCACTTT. Translated: CASRTVLNSPLHF.

The V and J genes are TRBV5-1 and TRBJ2-1; D uncertain. CDR1 is SGHRS and CDR2 is YFSETQ in the germline V gene. The CDR3 is 9 amino acids. V dropped 9 bases and J dropped 6 bases, with 4 bases sitting between them. The CDR3 bases are TGCGCCAAGACCAATGAGCAGTTCTTC. Encoded protein: CAKTNEQFF.

The chain carries TRBV5-1 and TRBJ2-3, with a possible D match to TRBD1 (5 bases). Trimming took 6 bases from V and 3 from J, leaving 14 bases between them. Per the germline V gene, CDR1 is SGHRS and CDR2 is YFSETQ. The CDR3 sequence is 14 residues long. The DNA for the CDR3 is TGCGCCAGCACTACACGACAGTCAACAGATACGCAGTATTTT. This codes for CASTTRQSTDTQYF.

The J gene is TRBJ2-1, the V gene TRBV19; D gene unclear. Trimming left V 3 bases short and J 1 base short, with 10 bases between. The CDR3 is made up of 15 amino acids. From germline, CDR1 is LNHDA and CDR2 SQIVND (reference sequence). This CDR3 is CASSIKSESYNEQFF. In nucleotides, the CDR3 is TGTGCCAGTAGTATTAAGAGCGAATCCTACAATGAGCAGTTCTTC. The full variable domain, in which reference TRBV19 and TRBJ2-1 provide the parts outside the CDR3, is DGGITQSPKYLFRKEGQNVTLSCEQNLNHDAMYWYRQDPGQGLRLIYYSQIVNDFQKGDIAEGYSVSREKKESFPLTVTSAQKNPTAFYLCASSIKSESYNEQFFGPGTRLTVL.

The chain couples TRBV10-3 to TRBJ2-3; TRBD1 matches at 7 bases. CDR3 length: 16 residues. Germline V lookup: CDR1 ENHRY, CDR2 SYGVKD. The V and J ends lost 5 bases and 0 bases, in that order; junction bases with no gene match: 8. The CDR3 nucleotides read TGTGCCATCAGTAGCCCGGGACAGCCTAGCACAGATACGCAGTATTTT. Its protein product is CAISSPGQPSTDTQYF.